In this sample, the clone carrying this T cell receptor (beta chain) turned up a few times. Using its own MiXCR run on the 5' RACE reads, TCRdb lists one record per CDR3 protein. The sample has 530,000 or so distinct CDR3 sequences; about 18% are singletons. This sample is part of a study of T-cell memory formation after mild COVID-19. Per the germline V gene, CDR1 is MNHNY and CDR2 is SVGAGI (reference sequence). Trimming left V 4 bases short and J 0 bases short, with 9 bases between. The CDR3 runs 14 residues. The chain recombines TRBV6-6 with TRBJ1-1; D is possibly TRBD1 (5 bases). The sequencing sample was made of PBMCs or a T cell subset sorted from them (not recorded which). The source is an adult woman who had mild COVID-19 (a few samples of this study predate the infection). Cell type and time point are not known. CDR3 region: CASSLQGVNTEAFF. Written as DNA, the CDR3 is TGTGCCAGCAGTTTGCAGGGTGTGAACACTGAAGCTTTCTTT.